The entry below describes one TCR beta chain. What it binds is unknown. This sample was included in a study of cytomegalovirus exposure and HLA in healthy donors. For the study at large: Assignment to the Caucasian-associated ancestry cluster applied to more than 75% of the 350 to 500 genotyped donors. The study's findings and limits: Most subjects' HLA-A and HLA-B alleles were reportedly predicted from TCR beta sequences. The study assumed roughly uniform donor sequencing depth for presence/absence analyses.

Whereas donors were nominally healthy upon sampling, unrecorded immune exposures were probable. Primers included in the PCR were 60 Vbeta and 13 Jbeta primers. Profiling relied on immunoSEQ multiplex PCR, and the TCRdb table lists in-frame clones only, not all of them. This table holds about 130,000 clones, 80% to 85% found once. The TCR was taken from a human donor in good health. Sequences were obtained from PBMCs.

CDR3: CASSFISALNGDEQYF. Here the CDR3 DNA reads TGTGCCAGCAGCTTTATATCAGCCCTAAACGGGGACGAGCAGTACTTC. The chain combines TRBV11-2 with TRBJ2-7; TRBD2 is a possible D gene (5 bases). V lost 3 bases and J lost 5, with 20 bases in between. This CDR3 has 16 amino acids. Germline V CDR1 and CDR2: SGHAT, FQNNGV.